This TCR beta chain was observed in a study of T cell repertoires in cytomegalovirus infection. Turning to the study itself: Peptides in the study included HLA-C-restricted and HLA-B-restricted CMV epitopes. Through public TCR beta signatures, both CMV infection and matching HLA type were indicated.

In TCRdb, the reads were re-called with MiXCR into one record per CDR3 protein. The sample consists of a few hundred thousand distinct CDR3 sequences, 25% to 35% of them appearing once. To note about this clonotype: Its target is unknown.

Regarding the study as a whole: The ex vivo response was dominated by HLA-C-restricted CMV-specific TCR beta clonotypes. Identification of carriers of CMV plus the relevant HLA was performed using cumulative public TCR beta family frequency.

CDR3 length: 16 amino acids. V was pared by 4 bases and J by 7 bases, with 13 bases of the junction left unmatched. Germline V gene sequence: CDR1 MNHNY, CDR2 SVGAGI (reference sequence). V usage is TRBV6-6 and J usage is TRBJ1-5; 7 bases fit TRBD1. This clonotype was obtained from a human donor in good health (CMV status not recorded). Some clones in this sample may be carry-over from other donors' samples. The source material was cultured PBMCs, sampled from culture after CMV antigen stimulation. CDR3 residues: CASSSGTELLRQPQHF. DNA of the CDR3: TGTGCCAGCAGTTCCGGGACAGAGCTTCTGCGGCAGCCCCAGCATTTT.